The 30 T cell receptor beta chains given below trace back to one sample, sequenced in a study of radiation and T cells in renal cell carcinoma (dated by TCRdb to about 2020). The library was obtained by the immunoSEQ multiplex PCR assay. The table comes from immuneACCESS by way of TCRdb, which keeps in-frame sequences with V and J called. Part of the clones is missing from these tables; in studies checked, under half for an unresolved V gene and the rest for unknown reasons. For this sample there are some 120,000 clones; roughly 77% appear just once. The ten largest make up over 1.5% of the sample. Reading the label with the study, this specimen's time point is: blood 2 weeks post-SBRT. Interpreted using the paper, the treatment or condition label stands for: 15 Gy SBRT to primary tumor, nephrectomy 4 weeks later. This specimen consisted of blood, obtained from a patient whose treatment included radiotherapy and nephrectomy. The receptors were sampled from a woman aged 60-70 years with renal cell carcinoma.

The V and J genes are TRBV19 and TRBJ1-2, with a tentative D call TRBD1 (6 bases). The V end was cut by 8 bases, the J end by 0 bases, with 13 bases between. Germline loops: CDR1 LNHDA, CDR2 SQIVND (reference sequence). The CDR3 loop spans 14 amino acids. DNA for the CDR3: TGTGCCAGTGTGGACAGCCCAGCTAACTATGGCTACACCTTC. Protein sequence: CASVDSPANYGYTF.

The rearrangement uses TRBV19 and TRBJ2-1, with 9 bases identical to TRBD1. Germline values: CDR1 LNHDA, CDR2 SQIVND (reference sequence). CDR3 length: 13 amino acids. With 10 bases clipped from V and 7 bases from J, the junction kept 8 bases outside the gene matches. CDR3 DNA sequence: TGTGCCATCGCCCCGGGACAGGGAAATGAGCAGTTCTTC. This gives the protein CAIAPGQGNEQFF. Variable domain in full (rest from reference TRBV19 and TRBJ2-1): DGGITQSPKYLFRKEGQNVTLSCEQNLNHDAMYWYRQDPGQGLRLIYYSQIVNDFQKGDIAEGYSVSREKKESFPLTVTSAQKNPTAFYLCAIAPGQGNEQFFGPGTRLTVL.

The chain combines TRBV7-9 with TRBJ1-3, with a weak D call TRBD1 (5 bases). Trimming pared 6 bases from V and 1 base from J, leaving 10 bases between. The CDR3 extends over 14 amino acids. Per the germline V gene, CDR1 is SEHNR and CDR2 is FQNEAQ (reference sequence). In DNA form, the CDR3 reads TGTGCCAGCAGTTTGGACATTTCTGGAAACACCATATATTTT. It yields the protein CASSLDISGNTIYF.

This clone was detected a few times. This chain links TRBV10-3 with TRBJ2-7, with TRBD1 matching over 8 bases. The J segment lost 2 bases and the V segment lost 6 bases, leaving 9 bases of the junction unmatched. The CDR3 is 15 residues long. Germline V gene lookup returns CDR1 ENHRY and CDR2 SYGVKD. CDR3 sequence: CAISQGQGSPYEQYF. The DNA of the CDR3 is TGTGCCATCAGCCAAGGACAGGGCTCACCCTACGAGCAGTACTTC.

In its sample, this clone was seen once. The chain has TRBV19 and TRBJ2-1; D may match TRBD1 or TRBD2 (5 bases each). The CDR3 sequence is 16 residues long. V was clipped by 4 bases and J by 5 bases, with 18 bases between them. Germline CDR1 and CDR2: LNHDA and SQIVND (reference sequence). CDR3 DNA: TGTGCCAGTAGTACTATCCGGACAATCGGGAACAATGAGCAGTTCTTC. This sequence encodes CASSTIRTIGNNEQFF.

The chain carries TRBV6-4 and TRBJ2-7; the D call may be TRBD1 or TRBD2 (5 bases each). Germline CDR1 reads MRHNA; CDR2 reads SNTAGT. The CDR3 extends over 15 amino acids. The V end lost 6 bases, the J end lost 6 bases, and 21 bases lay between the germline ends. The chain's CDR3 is CASSVNTGTLGEQYF. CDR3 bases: TGTGCCAGCAGCGTGAACACCGGGACCCTCGGCGAGCAGTACTTC.

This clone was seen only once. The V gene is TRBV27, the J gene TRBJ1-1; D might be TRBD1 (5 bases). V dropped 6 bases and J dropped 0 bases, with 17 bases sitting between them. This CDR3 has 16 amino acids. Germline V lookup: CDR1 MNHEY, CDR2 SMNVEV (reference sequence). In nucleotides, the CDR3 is TGTGCCAGCAGCCGGGGGATGGTCGTTTTGAACACTGAAGCTTTCTTT. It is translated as CASSRGMVVLNTEAFF.

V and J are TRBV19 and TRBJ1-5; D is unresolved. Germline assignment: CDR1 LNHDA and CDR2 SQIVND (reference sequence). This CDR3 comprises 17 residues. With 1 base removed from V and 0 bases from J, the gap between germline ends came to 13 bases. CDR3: CASSIATWAISNQPQHF. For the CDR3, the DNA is TGTGCCAGTAGTATAGCTACATGGGCTATTAGCAATCAGCCCCAGCATTTT.

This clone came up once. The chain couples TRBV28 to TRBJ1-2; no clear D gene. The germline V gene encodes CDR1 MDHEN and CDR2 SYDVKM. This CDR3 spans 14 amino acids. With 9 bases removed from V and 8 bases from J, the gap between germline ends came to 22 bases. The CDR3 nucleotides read TGTGCCAGTCACTCCAGGTCATCCCTGGGGGGCTACACCTTC. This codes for CASHSRSSLGGYTF.

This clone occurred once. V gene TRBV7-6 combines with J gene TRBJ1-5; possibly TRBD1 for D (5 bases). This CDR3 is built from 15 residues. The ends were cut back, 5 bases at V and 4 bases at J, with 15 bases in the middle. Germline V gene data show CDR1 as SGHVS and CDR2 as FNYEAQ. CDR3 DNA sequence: TGTGCCAGCAGCCTCCAAAGGGGAGCAAATCAGCCCCAGCATTTT. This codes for CASSLQRGANQPQHF.

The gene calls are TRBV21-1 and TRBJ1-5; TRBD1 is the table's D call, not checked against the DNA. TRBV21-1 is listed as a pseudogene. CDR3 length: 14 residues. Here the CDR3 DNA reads TGTGCCAGCAGCCGACGAACAGGGGATCAGCCCCAGCATTTT. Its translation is CASSRRTGDQPQHF.

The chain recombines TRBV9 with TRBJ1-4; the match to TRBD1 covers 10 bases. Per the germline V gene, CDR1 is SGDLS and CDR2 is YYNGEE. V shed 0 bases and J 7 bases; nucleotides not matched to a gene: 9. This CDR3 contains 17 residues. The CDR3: CASSVGQGAFGSEKLFF. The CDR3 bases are TGTGCCAGCAGCGTAGGACAGGGGGCGTTCGGAAGTGAAAAACTGTTTTTT.

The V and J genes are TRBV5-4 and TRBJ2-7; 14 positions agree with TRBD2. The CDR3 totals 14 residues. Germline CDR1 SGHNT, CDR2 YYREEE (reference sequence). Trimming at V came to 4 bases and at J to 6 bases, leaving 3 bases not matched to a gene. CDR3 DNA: TGTGCCAGCAGCCTCGGGACTAGCGGGAGCGAGCAGTACTTC. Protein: CASSLGTSGSEQYF. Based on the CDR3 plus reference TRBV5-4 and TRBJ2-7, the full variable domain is ETGVTQSPTHLIKTRGQQVTLRCSSQSGHNTVSWYQQALGQGPQFIFQYYREEENGRGNFPPRFSGLQFPNYSSELNVNALELDDSALYLCASSLGTSGSEQYFGPGTRLTVT.

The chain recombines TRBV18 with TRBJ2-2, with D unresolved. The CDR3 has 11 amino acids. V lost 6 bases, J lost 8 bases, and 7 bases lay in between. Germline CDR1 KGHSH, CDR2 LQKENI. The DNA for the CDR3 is TGTGCCAGCTCGGCGGAGGGGGAGCTGTTTTTT. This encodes CASSAEGELFF.

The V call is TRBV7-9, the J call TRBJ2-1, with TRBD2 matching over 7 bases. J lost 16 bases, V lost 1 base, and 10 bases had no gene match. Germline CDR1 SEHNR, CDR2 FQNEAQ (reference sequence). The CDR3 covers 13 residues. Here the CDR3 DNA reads TGTGCCAGCAGCTTAGAGGACGGCAGGGAGGGATTCTTC. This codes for CASSLEDGREGFF.

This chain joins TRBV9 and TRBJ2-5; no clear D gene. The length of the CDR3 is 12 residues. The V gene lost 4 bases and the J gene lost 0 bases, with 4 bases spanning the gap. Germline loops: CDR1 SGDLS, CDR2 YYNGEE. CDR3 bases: TGTGCCAGCAGCTTAAACCAAGAGACCCAGTACTTC. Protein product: CASSLNQETQYF.

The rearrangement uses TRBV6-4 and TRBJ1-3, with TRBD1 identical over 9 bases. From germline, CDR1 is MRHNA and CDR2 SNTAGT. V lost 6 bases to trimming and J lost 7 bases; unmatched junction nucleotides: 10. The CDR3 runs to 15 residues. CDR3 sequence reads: CASRPSPGTGNTIYF. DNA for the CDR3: TGTGCCAGCAGACCGAGTCCCGGGACAGGGAACACCATATATTTT.

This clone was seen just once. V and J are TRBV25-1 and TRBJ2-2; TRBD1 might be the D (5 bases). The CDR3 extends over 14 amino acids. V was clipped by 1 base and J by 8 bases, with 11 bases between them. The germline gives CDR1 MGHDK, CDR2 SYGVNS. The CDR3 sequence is CASSELRRGGELFF. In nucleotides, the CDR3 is TGTGCCAGCAGTGAATTGAGAAGGGGTGGGGAGCTGTTTTTT.

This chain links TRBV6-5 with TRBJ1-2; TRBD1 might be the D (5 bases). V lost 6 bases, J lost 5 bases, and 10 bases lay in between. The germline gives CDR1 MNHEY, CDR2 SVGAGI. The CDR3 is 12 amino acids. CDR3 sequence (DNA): TGTGCCAGCAGACCCCGACAGTATGGCTACACCTTC. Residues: CASRPRQYGYTF.

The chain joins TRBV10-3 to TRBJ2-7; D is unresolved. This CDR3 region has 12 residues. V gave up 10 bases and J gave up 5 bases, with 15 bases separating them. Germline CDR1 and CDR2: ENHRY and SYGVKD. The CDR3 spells CATYGLDDEQYF. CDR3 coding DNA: TGTGCCACGTACGGGCTTGACGACGAGCAGTACTTC.

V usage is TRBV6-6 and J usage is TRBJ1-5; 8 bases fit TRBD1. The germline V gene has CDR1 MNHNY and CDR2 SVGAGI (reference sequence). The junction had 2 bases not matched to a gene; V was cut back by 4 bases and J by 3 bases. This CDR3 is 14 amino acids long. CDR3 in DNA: TGTGCCAGCAGTTGGACAGGGAACAATCAGCCCCAGCATTTT. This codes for CASSWTGNNQPQHF.

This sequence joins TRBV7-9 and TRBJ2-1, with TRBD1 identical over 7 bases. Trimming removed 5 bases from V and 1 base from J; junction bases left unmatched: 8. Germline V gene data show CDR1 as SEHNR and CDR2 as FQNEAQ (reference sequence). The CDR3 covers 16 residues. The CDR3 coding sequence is TGTGCCAGCAGCCAACCGGGACAGTCGTCCTACAATGAGCAGTTCTTC. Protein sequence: CASSQPGQSSYNEQFF.

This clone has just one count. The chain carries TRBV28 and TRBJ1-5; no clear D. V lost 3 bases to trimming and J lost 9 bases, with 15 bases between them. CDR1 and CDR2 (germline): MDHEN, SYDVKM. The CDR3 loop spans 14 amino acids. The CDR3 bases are TGTGCCAGCAGTTTTCGACAAGGGTTAGCGCCCCAGCATTTT. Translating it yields CASSFRQGLAPQHF.

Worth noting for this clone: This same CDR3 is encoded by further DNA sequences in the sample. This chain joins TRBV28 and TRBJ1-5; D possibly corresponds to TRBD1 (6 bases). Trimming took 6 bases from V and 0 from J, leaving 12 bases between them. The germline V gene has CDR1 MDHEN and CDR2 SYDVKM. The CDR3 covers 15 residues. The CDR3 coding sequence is TGTGCCAGCAGACTACAGGGTTATAGCAATCAGCCCCAGCATTTT. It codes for CASRLQGYSNQPQHF.

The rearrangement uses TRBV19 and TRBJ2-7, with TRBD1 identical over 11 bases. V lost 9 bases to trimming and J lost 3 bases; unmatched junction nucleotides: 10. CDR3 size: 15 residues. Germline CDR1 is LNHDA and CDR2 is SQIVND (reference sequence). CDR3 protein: CASRSRGTGGYEQYF. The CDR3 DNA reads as TGTGCCAGCAGGTCTCGGGGGACAGGGGGCTACGAGCAGTACTTC.

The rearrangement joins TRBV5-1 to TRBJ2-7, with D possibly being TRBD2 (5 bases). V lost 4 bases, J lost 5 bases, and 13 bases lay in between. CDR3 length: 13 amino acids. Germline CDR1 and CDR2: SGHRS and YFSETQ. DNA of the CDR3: TGCGCCAGCAGCCCCTTTTCGGGGAACGAGCAGTACTTC. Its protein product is CASSPFSGNEQYF.

The CDR3 region is CASSHPMTASNQPQHF. CDR3 DNA sequence: TGTGCCAGTTCCCATCCTATGACAGCTAGCAATCAGCCCCAGCATTTT. The chain has TRBV19 and TRBJ1-5; maybe TRBD1 (5 bases). This CDR3 has 16 amino acids. The V end lost 8 bases, the J end lost 0 bases, and 17 bases lay between the germline ends. Germline V gene data show CDR1 as LNHDA and CDR2 as SQIVND (reference sequence).

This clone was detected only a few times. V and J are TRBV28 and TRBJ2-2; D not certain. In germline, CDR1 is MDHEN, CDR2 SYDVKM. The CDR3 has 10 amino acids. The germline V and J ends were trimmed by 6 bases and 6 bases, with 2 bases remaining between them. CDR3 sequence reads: CASSPGELFF. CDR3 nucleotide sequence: TGTGCCAGCAGCCCCGGGGAGCTGTTTTTT.

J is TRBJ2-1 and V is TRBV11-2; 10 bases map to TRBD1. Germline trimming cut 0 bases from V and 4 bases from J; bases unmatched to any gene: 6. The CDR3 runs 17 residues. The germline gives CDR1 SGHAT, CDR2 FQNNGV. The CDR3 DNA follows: TGTGCCAGCAGCTTAGACCCTCCGGGACAGGGGTACAATGAGCAGTTCTTC. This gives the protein CASSLDPPGQGYNEQFF.

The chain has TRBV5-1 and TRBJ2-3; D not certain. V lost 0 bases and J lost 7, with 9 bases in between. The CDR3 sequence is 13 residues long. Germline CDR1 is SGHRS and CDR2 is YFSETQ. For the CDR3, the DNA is TGCGCCAGCAGCTTGGAATCCCTAAATACGCAGTATTTT. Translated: CASSLESLNTQYF.